Following are 19 T cell receptor beta chains from one sample sequenced in a study of shared clonotypes between healthy human individuals. The repertoire was sequenced with immunoSEQ multiplex PCR; TCRdb's copy has only in-frame clones and lacks some. The table records about 100,000 clones, around 65% of them present only once. Sequencing was done on a sample of memory CD8+ T cells sorted from blood. Subset indicated: CD45RO+ cells pooled with CCR7-negative TemRA cells. These receptors originate from a woman aged 30 to 39 in good health.

CDR3 nucleotides: TGTGCCAGCAGTTTGGGAGGGACTCCCTACGAGCAGTACTTC. Encoded protein: CASSLGGTPYEQYF. V and J are TRBV27 and TRBJ2-5, with 7 bases matching TRBD2. The end of the DNA aligns better with TRBJ2-7, so the J call may be wrong. The germline V gene has CDR1 MNHEY and CDR2 SMNVEV (reference sequence). The CDR3 has 14 amino acids.

Concerning this clone: This sequence is one base from a far larger clone and is likely a read error. The chain employs TRBV6-6 and TRBJ1-1; TRBD1 is a possible D gene (6 bases). CDR1 MNHNY and CDR2 SVGAGI come from the germline V gene (reference sequence). This CDR3 comprises 12 residues. Trimming shortened V by 5 bases and J by 7 bases, and 11 bases separated the two germline ends. This chain's CDR3 is CASSQGIGEAFF. Written as DNA, the CDR3 is TGTGCCAGCAGTCAGGGGATAGGTGAAGCTTTCTTT.

The chain has TRBV5-8 and TRBJ1-5; 7 nucleotides align to TRBD1. The CDR3 is made up of 15 amino acids. The germline V gene has CDR1 SGHTS and CDR2 YDEGEE. Trimming removed 4 bases from V and 1 base from J; junction bases left unmatched: 5. The CDR3 spells CASSAGQASNQPQHF. Written as DNA, the CDR3 is TGTGCCAGCAGCGCCGGACAGGCAAGCAATCAGCCCCAGCATTTT.

The V call is TRBV7-8, the J call TRBJ2-1; 10 nucleotides agree with TRBD1. The junction had 9 bases not matched to a gene; V was cut back by 5 bases and J by 8 bases. Germline assignment: CDR1 SGHVS and CDR2 FQNEAQ. The CDR3 contains 15 residues. CDR3 amino acids: CASSLGTGDIDEQFF. CDR3 DNA: TGTGCCAGCAGCCTCGGGACAGGGGACATCGATGAGCAGTTCTTC.

The J gene is TRBJ1-5, the V gene TRBV6-5, with D uncertain. The V gene lost 5 bases and the J gene lost 8 bases, with 13 bases spanning the gap. Looked up from germline, CDR1 is MNHEY and CDR2 is SVGAGI. This CDR3 contains 13 residues. The CDR3 nucleotides are TGTGCCAGCAGTATCAGCGTTGATGAGCCCCAGCATTTT. This gives the protein CASSISVDEPQHF.

V usage is TRBV23-1 and J usage is TRBJ1-5; D is undetermined. TRBV23-1 is filed as an ORF, its function uncertain. Trimming removed 3 bases from V and 1 base from J, with 22 bases in between. The CDR3 is 19 amino acids. The CDR3, as DNA: TGCGCCAGCAGTCATCCGGGCCCTGGCCGGCGAATAAGCAATCAGCCCCAGCATTTT. As protein: CASSHPGPGRRISNQPQHF.

The rearrangement uses TRBV10-3 and TRBJ1-2; possibly TRBD1 for D (5 bases). This CDR3 has 13 amino acids. The ends were cut back, 5 bases at V and 4 bases at J, with 11 bases in the middle. CDR1 ENHRY and CDR2 SYGVKD come from the germline V gene. CDR3 DNA: TGTGCCATCAGTACGGGACGAAGCTATGGCTACACCTTC. Translated, it gives CAISTGRSYGYTF.

The chain employs TRBV29-1 and TRBJ2-7, with D maybe TRBD1 (6 bases). Trimming cost V 0 bases and J 6 bases, with 9 bases left between them. There are 12 residues in the CDR3. In germline, CDR1 is SQVTM, CDR2 ANQGSEA. CDR3 nucleotides: TGCAGCGTTGAAGAACAGGGCGCCGAGCAGTACTTC. Translation: CSVEEQGAEQYF.

CDR3 DNA: TGTGCCAGCAGCTACTCGTCAGGGACCACAGATACGCAGTATTTT. It specifies CASSYSSGTTDTQYF. This chain uses TRBV11-2 with TRBJ2-3; D tentatively fits TRBD1 or TRBD2 (5 bases each). Germline CDR1 is SGHAT and CDR2 is FQNNGV. This CDR3 spans 15 amino acids. V lost 4 bases to trimming and J lost 2 bases, with 13 bases between them. The complete variable domain, with remaining parts taken from reference TRBV11-2 and TRBJ2-3, reads EAGVAQSPRYKIIEKRQSVAFWCNPISGHATLYWYQQILGQGPKLLIQFQNNGVVDDSQLPKDRFSAERLKGVDSTLKIQPAKLEDSAVYLCASSYSSGTTDTQYFGPGTRLTVL.

This chain joins TRBV7-8 and TRBJ1-5, with 7 bases fitting TRBD1. This CDR3 has 15 amino acids. The germline V gene encodes CDR1 SGHVS and CDR2 FQNEAQ. J gave up 4 bases and V 1 base, and 4 bases lay outside the gene matches. The CDR3 DNA reads as TGTGCCAGCAGCTTAGACAGGGGCCGGAATCAGCCCCAGCATTTT. It specifies CASSLDRGRNQPQHF.

This clone was seen only once. The chain couples TRBV29-1 to TRBJ2-3, with TRBD2 identical over 16 bases. CDR1 SQVTM and CDR2 ANQGSEA come from the germline V gene. This CDR3 region has 19 residues. After removal of 6 bases from V and 3 bases from J, the junction contained 15 bases not matched to a gene. CDR3 nucleotide sequence: TGCAGCGTCTATCCGGGACTAGCGGGAGGGCTAAGGTGGACAGATACGCAGTATTTT. Encoded protein: CSVYPGLAGGLRWTDTQYF.

This clone has just a few counts. The rearrangement links TRBV4-3 to TRBJ2-2; the match to TRBD2 covers 9 bases. Germline lookup yields CDR1 LGHNA and CDR2 YSLEER. The junction had 2 bases not matched to a gene; V was cut back by 3 bases and J by 3 bases. This CDR3 contains 15 residues. For the CDR3, the DNA is TGCGCCAGCAGCCAGGCGGGAGGGCACACCGGGGAGCTGTTTTTT. Translated: CASSQAGGHTGELFF.

The V and J genes are TRBV5-1 and TRBJ2-3, with 8 nucleotides matching TRBD1. Germline CDR1 SGHRS, CDR2 YFSETQ. The V gene end was trimmed by 2 bases and the J gene end by 5 bases; junction bases not matched to a gene: 10. This CDR3 is 16 amino acids long. The CDR3 DNA reads as TGCGCCAGCAGCTTTGATCGGACAGGGCGGGGAGATACGCAGTATTTT. Its protein product is CASSFDRTGRGDTQYF.

The J gene is TRBJ1-1, the V gene TRBV27; 8 bases map to TRBD1. CDR1 MNHEY and CDR2 SMNVEV come from the germline V gene (reference sequence). The CDR3 runs to 15 residues. V dropped 5 bases and J dropped 7; count of bases not matched to a gene: 12. CDR3 nucleotides: TGTGCCAGCAGTCATAGGGGCGGACAGGGCAGTGAAGCTTTCTTT. Translated, it gives CASSHRGGQGSEAFF.

The rearrangement links TRBV4-1 to TRBJ2-3, with D unresolved. CDR3 length: 16 residues. Germline lookup yields CDR1 MGHRA and CDR2 YSYEKL. Trimming removed 1 base from V and 2 bases from J, with 13 bases in between. The CDR3 loop is CASSQVNLVSTDTQYF. The CDR3 nucleotides read TGCGCCAGCAGCCAAGTTAACCTAGTTTCCACAGATACGCAGTATTTT.

The rearrangement links TRBV5-8 to TRBJ1-1; a weak D match, TRBD1 (5 bases). Germline loops: CDR1 SGHTS, CDR2 YDEGEE. The CDR3 contains 12 residues. Trimming pared 4 bases from V and 4 bases from J, leaving 8 bases between. The CDR3 sequence is CASSPGFTEAFF. The DNA of the CDR3 is TGTGCCAGCAGCCCAGGGTTCACTGAAGCTTTCTTT.

The rearrangement uses TRBV11-2 and TRBJ2-7, with D unclear. Trimming took off 1 base at V and 3 bases at J, with 10 bases between the two ends. This CDR3 contains 14 residues. CDR1 and CDR2 (germline): SGHAT, FQNNGV. CDR3 bases: TGTGCCAGCAGCTTAGGTGGCAGAAACTACGAGCAGTACTTC. Encoded protein: CASSLGGRNYEQYF.

The CDR3 loop reads CASSSVSDQYF. In nucleotides, the CDR3 is TGTGCCAGCAGCTCGGTCTCGGACCAGTACTTC. The rearrangement uses TRBV5-4 and TRBJ2-5; no firm D call. This CDR3 has 11 amino acids. Per the germline V gene, CDR1 is SGHNT and CDR2 is YYREEE (reference sequence). V dropped 3 bases and J dropped 10 bases, with 10 bases sitting between them.

This sequence joins TRBV25-1 and TRBJ2-5, with 10 bases identical to TRBD2. Unmatched junction bases numbered 6, after V lost 1 base and J lost 1 base. The CDR3 has 17 amino acids. Germline CDR1 is MGHDK and CDR2 is SYGVNS. CDR3 nucleotides: TGTGCCAGCAGTGAATCCGGACTAGCGGACATCCAAGAGACCCAGTACTTC. Its protein is CASSESGLADIQETQYF.